These 15 T cell receptor beta chains share one sample of origin, sequenced in a study of T cell responses to AZD1222 COVID-19 vaccine. Profiled with immunoSEQ multiplex PCR; TCRdb holds only in-frame clones, not every one. The data show 140,000 or so clones, 80% to 90% seen once. The sample in question was peripheral blood, obtained on day 0 of AZD1222 vaccination. The receptors stem from an adult in good health.

The chain couples TRBV28 to TRBJ1-3, with D hard to call. V was pared by 7 bases and J by 0 bases, with 16 bases between. The CDR3 extends over 16 amino acids. Germline V CDR1 and CDR2: MDHEN, SYDVKM. The CDR3 is CASTPGLGSSGNTIYF. The CDR3 coding sequence is TGTGCCAGCACCCCGGGTCTGGGGAGCTCTGGAAACACCATATATTTT.

Of note for this clone: Other DNA sequences in the same sample also yield this CDR3. J is TRBJ1-5 and V is TRBV30, with D unresolved. This CDR3 contains 13 residues. Germline V lookup: CDR1 GTSNPN, CDR2 SVGIG (reference sequence). Trimming stripped 3 bases from V and 1 base from J, with 7 bases between. In DNA form, the CDR3 reads TGTGCCTGGAGCGGGGAAAGCAATCAGCCCCAGCATTTT. Protein: CAWSGESNQPQHF. The whole variable domain, remainder taken from reference TRBV30 and TRBJ1-5, is SQTIHQWPATLVQPVGSPLSLECTVEGTSNPNLYWYRQAAGRGLQLLFYSVGIGQISSEVPQNLSASRPQDRQFILSSKKLLLSDSGFYLCAWSGESNQPQHFGDGTRLSIL.

The chain has TRBV6-6 and TRBJ2-3; D uncertain. The CDR3 is made up of 16 amino acids. V was pared by 0 bases and J by 0 bases, with 10 bases between. CDR1 is MNHNY and CDR2 is SVGAGI in the germline V gene (reference sequence). DNA for the CDR3: TGTGCCAGCAGTTACTCGTGGCAAGCTAGCACAGATACGCAGTATTTT. It codes for CASSYSWQASTDTQYF.

CDR3 sequence: CASSVLIRAGYGYTF. In DNA form, the CDR3 reads TGTGCCAGTAGTGTCCTCATACGGGCAGGGTATGGCTACACCTTC. J is TRBJ1-2 and V is TRBV19; D is perhaps TRBD1 (5 bases). The CDR3 sequence is 15 residues long. Germline-derived CDR1 and CDR2 are LNHDA and SQIVND (reference sequence). V lost 5 bases, J lost 5 bases, and 18 bases lay in between. Based on the CDR3 plus reference TRBV19 and TRBJ1-2, the full variable domain is DGGITQSPKYLFRKEGQNVTLSCEQNLNHDAMYWYRQDPGQGLRLIYYSQIVNDFQKGDIAEGYSVSREKKESFPLTVTSAQKNPTAFYLCASSVLIRAGYGYTFGSGTRLTVV.

The rearrangement joins TRBV5-1 to TRBJ2-6, with 7 bases fitting TRBD1. After removal of 3 bases from V and 2 bases from J, the junction contained 17 bases not matched to a gene. CDR3 length: 20 amino acids. The V gene's germline CDR1 is SGHRS and CDR2 YFSETQ. CDR3 sequence: CASSSHLTGRGITGANVLTF. The CDR3 bases are TGCGCCAGCAGCTCCCACTTGACAGGGCGAGGAATTACTGGGGCCAACGTCCTGACTTTC.

The chain links TRBV7-9 to TRBJ1-1; D gene ambiguous. Deletions cut 3 bases from V and 1 base from J, with 9 bases between. The germline V gene has CDR1 SEHNR and CDR2 FQNEAQ (reference sequence). This CDR3 comprises 14 residues. CDR3: CASSFMGWNTEAFF. The DNA of the CDR3 is TGTGCCAGCAGCTTTATGGGTTGGAACACTGAAGCTTTCTTT. Full variable domain (rest looked up from reference TRBV7-9 and TRBJ1-1): DTGVSQNPRHKITKRGQNVTFRCDPISEHNRLYWYRQTLGQGPEFLTYFQNEAQLEKSRLLSDRFSAERPKGSFSTLEIQRTEQGDSAMYLCASSFMGWNTEAFFGQGTRLTVV.

The V call is TRBV7-9, the J call TRBJ1-5; D remains unclear. Trimming pared 5 bases from V and 1 base from J, leaving 9 bases between. The germline V gene encodes CDR1 SEHNR and CDR2 FQNEAQ (reference sequence). The CDR3 is made up of 14 amino acids. DNA for the CDR3: TGTGCCAGCAGCGCGATGTACAGCAATCAGCCCCAGCATTTT. This codes for CASSAMYSNQPQHF. Combining the CDR3 with reference TRBV7-9 and TRBJ1-5 gives the whole variable domain DTGVSQNPRHKITKRGQNVTFRCDPISEHNRLYWYRQTLGQGPEFLTYFQNEAQLEKSRLLSDRFSAERPKGSFSTLEIQRTEQGDSAMYLCASSAMYSNQPQHFGDGTRLSIL.

As for this clone: An end of the junction does not agree with germline; a read error may underlie this. The chain links TRBV7-7 to TRBJ2-1; TRBD2 matches at 14 bases. The CDR3 runs to 17 residues. Germline assignment: CDR1 SSHAT and CDR2 FNYEAQ (reference sequence). The DNA for the CDR3 is TGTGCTAGCAGCCCAAACGAGACTAGCGGGAGGGCCTATGAGCAGTTCTTC. It encodes CASSPNETSGRAYEQFF.

This chain connects TRBV19 to TRBJ1-5; D might be TRBD1 (5 bases). The CDR3 loop spans 14 amino acids. V lost 9 bases and J lost 2, with 14 bases in between. Looked up from germline, CDR1 is LNHDA and CDR2 is SQIVND (reference sequence). The CDR3 here is CASKDITRNQPQHF. CDR3 bases: TGTGCCAGCAAGGACATAACGCGCAATCAGCCCCAGCATTTT.

V gene TRBV18 combines with J gene TRBJ2-1; 8 positions match TRBD2. CDR3 length equals 14 residues. V lost 5 bases and J lost 9; bases outside the gene matches: 9. Per germline, CDR1 KGHSH and CDR2 LQKENI. As DNA, the CDR3 is TGTGCCAGCTCAGCCCCTAGGGCGGGAGGTGAGCAGTTCTTC. Its protein is CASSAPRAGGEQFF.

This rearrangement joins TRBV14 to TRBJ2-2; D is perhaps TRBD1 (5 bases). Germline V gene lookup returns CDR1 SGHDN and CDR2 FVKESK. V was trimmed by 2 bases and J by 0 bases, leaving 7 bases between them. CDR3 length: 15 amino acids. CDR3 in amino acids: CASSQRRANTGELFF. Here the CDR3 DNA reads TGTGCCAGCAGCCAACGCAGGGCGAACACCGGGGAGCTGTTTTTT.

J is TRBJ1-5 and V is TRBV13, with 7 bases lining up with TRBD1. In germline, CDR1 is PRHDT, CDR2 FYEKMQ (reference sequence). This CDR3 is built from 15 residues. V trimming: 6 bases; J trimming: 4 bases; junction bases outside the gene matches: 9. The CDR3 nucleotides are TGTGCCAGCAGTCAACGTGGGACAGTTAATCAGCCCCAGCATTTT. This sequence encodes CASSQRGTVNQPQHF.

V gene TRBV28 combines with J gene TRBJ1-6; 7 positions match TRBD1. The V segment lost 6 bases and the J segment 9 bases; nucleotides outside the gene matches: 8. Per germline, CDR1 MDHEN and CDR2 SYDVKM. The CDR3 length is 14 residues. In DNA, the CDR3 is TGTGCCAGCAGCGACAGGGTTTTAGGTTCACCCCTCCACTTT. It codes for CASSDRVLGSPLHF.

The CDR3 is CSASEGLAAYNEQFF. The CDR3 bases are TGCAGTGCTAGTGAGGGGCTAGCGGCCTACAATGAGCAGTTCTTC. The genes are TRBV20-1 and TRBJ2-1; 7 nucleotides match TRBD2. Looked up from germline, CDR1 is DFQATT and CDR2 is SNEGSKA (reference sequence). J lost 2 bases, V lost 3 bases, and 7 bases had no gene match. This CDR3 spans 15 amino acids.

The chain links TRBV27 to TRBJ2-2; 8 bases map to TRBD1. The CDR3 consists of 15 residues. J was trimmed by 6 bases and V by 4 bases; bases with no gene match: 7. Germline V CDR1 and CDR2: MNHEY, SMNVEV (reference sequence). The CDR3 DNA reads TGTGCCAGCAGTTCCCTCGCAGGGGGCTCCGGGGAGCTGTTTTTT. Translation gives CASSSLAGGSGELFF.